One sample yielded the 14 T cell receptor beta chains listed below, sequenced in a study of blood T cell repertoires in COVID-19. Clones were read by immunoSEQ multiplex PCR, and TCRdb kept only the in-frame ones, dropping some. The data show 400,000 to 450,000 clones, 80% to 90% seen once. Sequencing used PBMCs or T cells enriched from blood (not recorded which). The receptor source for this set is a man aged 25 to 40 who had recovered from COVID-19.

V is TRBV11-2 and J is TRBJ2-1, with 9 bases fitting TRBD2. Looked up from germline, CDR1 is SGHAT and CDR2 is FQNNGV. Trimming at V came to 5 bases and at J to 3 bases, leaving 8 bases not matched to a gene. The CDR3 is made up of 16 amino acids. The CDR3 reads CASSARLAALYNEQFF. The CDR3 region has the DNA TGTGCCAGCAGCGCCAGACTAGCGGCTCTCTACAATGAGCAGTTCTTC.

Points on this clone: Compared with germline, one end of the junction differs, possibly owing to a read error. This chain joins TRBV10-3 and TRBJ2-4, with 7 bases that match TRBD1. The germline CDR1 and CDR2 sequences are ENHRY and SYGVKD. CDR3 length equals 12 residues. Here the CDR3 DNA reads TGTGCCATCGGTGACAGGGATAACATTCAGTACTTC. This codes for CAIGDRDNIQYF.

This chain uses TRBV4-1 with TRBJ2-1, with D possibly TRBD1 on 6 matching bases. The CDR3 has 13 amino acids. CDR1 and CDR2 from the germline V gene are MGHRA and YSYEKL. Trimming left V 6 bases short and J 4 bases short, with 10 bases between. This CDR3 is CASRSTGYNEQFF. As DNA, the CDR3 is TGCGCCAGCAGAAGCACAGGGTACAATGAGCAGTTCTTC.

CDR3: CASTGRVYEQYF. CDR3 DNA: TGTGCCAGCACAGGCAGGGTCTACGAGCAGTACTTC. The chain employs TRBV2 and TRBJ2-7, with D possibly being TRBD1 (5 bases). The CDR3 contains 12 residues. Trimming shortened V by 7 bases and J by 3 bases, and 10 bases separated the two germline ends. Germline V lookup: CDR1 SNHLY, CDR2 FYNNEI.

This clone was observed once. The chain links TRBV2 to TRBJ1-2, with D possibly TRBD1 on 5 matching bases. V was trimmed by 7 bases and J by 5 bases, leaving 17 bases between them. The CDR3 length is 14 residues. CDR1 SNHLY and CDR2 FYNNEI come from the germline V gene. The CDR3 bases are TGTGCCAGCAAACAAGGGGTGACTGAGTATGGCTACACCTTC. As protein: CASKQGVTEYGYTF. Filled out from reference TRBV2 and TRBJ1-2, the complete variable domain reads EPEVTQTPSHQVTQMGQEVILRCVPISNHLYFYWYRQILGQKVEFLVSFYNNEISEKSEIFDDQFSVERPDGSNFTLKIRSTKLEDSAMYFCASKQGVTEYGYTFGSGTRLTVV.

The genes are TRBV7-9 and TRBJ2-2; tentative D call: TRBD1 (5 bases). CDR1 and CDR2 (germline): SEHNR, FQNEAQ (reference sequence). CDR3 length equals 15 residues. V was pared by 5 bases and J by 0 bases, with 10 bases between. CDR3 in DNA: TGTGCCAGCAGCCCAGGGTTAGCGAACACCGGGGAGCTGTTTTTT. Amino acid sequence: CASSPGLANTGELFF.

The CDR3 region has the DNA TGCGCCAGCAGCCCGGGTGGCATCAGCCAGCCCCAGCATTTT. It codes for CASSPGGISQPQHF. The genes are TRBV5-1 and TRBJ1-5, with D unclear. Trimming shortened V by 4 bases and J by 7 bases, and 15 bases separated the two germline ends. Germline CDR1 SGHRS, CDR2 YFSETQ. This CDR3 region has 14 residues.

The V call is TRBV30, the J call TRBJ1-3; TRBD1 matches 8 bases. Germline CDR1 reads GTSNPN; CDR2 reads SVGIG (reference sequence). CDR3 length: 14 residues. Unmatched junction bases numbered 10, after V lost 1 base and J lost 11 bases. In nucleotides, the CDR3 is TGTGCCTGGAGTGCGAGGCCGAAGACAGGGGCCATATATTTT. It translates to CAWSARPKTGAIYF.

This clone was recorded once. The J gene is TRBJ2-5, the V gene TRBV30; the D is unclear. Trimming removed 2 bases from V and 2 bases from J, with 6 bases in between. Per the germline V gene, CDR1 is GTSNPN and CDR2 is SVGIG (reference sequence). This CDR3 is built from 12 residues. As DNA, the CDR3 is TGTGCCTGGAGTTCTCAGCAAGAGACCCAGTACTTC. This codes for CAWSSQQETQYF.

V is TRBV5-1 and J is TRBJ2-2; maybe TRBD1 (5 bases). Germline lookup yields CDR1 SGHRS and CDR2 YFSETQ. The CDR3 is 18 amino acids. The ends were cut back, 0 bases at V and 4 bases at J, with 19 bases in the middle. This chain's CDR3 is CASSLDIRPGFGTGELFF. CDR3 in DNA: TGCGCCAGCAGCTTGGATATTAGGCCAGGGTTTGGCACCGGGGAGCTGTTTTTT.

The chain uses TRBV3-1 (or the pseudogene TRBV3-2) and TRBJ2-1; 7 bases are shared with TRBD1. Trimming took 3 bases from V and 5 from J; bases not matched to a gene: 1. There are 13 residues in the CDR3. Germline assignment: CDR1 LGHDT and CDR2 YNNKEL (reference sequence). CDR3 residues: CASSQDRNNEQFF. CDR3 DNA sequence: TGTGCCAGCAGCCAGGACAGGAACAATGAGCAGTTCTTC.

V usage is TRBV4-1 and J usage is TRBJ2-7, with TRBD1 identical over 7 bases. The CDR3 spans 15 residues. From germline, CDR1 is MGHRA and CDR2 YSYEKL. The V segment lost 0 bases and the J segment 3 bases; nucleotides outside the gene matches: 5. In DNA, the CDR3 is TGCGCCAGCAGCCAAGACCGGGACAGCAACTACGAGCAGTACTTC. Translated: CASSQDRDSNYEQYF.

V usage is TRBV19 and J usage is TRBJ1-5; D is uncertain. V was pared by 3 bases and J by 1 base, with 10 bases between. Germline V gene sequence: CDR1 LNHDA, CDR2 SQIVND (reference sequence). The CDR3 loop spans 15 amino acids. The CDR3 loop is CASSMEMWSNQPQHF. DNA of the CDR3: TGTGCCAGTAGTATGGAGATGTGGAGCAATCAGCCCCAGCATTTT. Full variable domain (outside the CDR3, taken from reference TRBV19 and TRBJ1-5): DGGITQSPKYLFRKEGQNVTLSCEQNLNHDAMYWYRQDPGQGLRLIYYSQIVNDFQKGDIAEGYSVSREKKESFPLTVTSAQKNPTAFYLCASSMEMWSNQPQHFGDGTRLSIL.

The CDR3 here is CASSMKDSEDTQYF. The CDR3 DNA is TGTGCCAGTAGTATGAAGGATAGCGAAGATACGCAGTATTTT. J is TRBJ2-3 and V is TRBV19, with TRBD2 as a possible D gene (5 bases). There are 14 residues in the CDR3. Trimming shortened V by 3 bases and J by 5 bases, and 12 bases separated the two germline ends. Germline V gene data show CDR1 as LNHDA and CDR2 as SQIVND (reference sequence).